The next 5 T cell receptor beta chains were all read from a single sample in a study of early stage breast cancer tumors. The data were produced by immunoSEQ multiplex PCR, yet TCRdb's version contains in-frame clones alone and is incomplete. The data show 45,000 to 60,000 clones, 65% to 90% seen once. The sequenced sample was blood. Receptors were obtained from a person between 45 and 65 years old with breast cancer.

The chain couples TRBV19 to TRBJ1-1, with D perhaps TRBD1 (5 bases). Trimming removed 5 bases from V and 8 bases from J, with 12 bases in between. This CDR3 spans 12 amino acids. CDR1 is LNHDA, CDR2 SQIVND, per germline (reference sequence). The CDR3, as DNA: TGTGCCAGTAGTCCCCGGGGGAGGGAAGCTTTCTTT. This codes for CASSPRGREAFF. Drawing the rest from reference TRBV19 and TRBJ1-1, the complete variable domain is DGGITQSPKYLFRKEGQNVTLSCEQNLNHDAMYWYRQDPGQGLRLIYYSQIVNDFQKGDIAEGYSVSREKKESFPLTVTSAQKNPTAFYLCASSPRGREAFFGQGTRLTVV.

The chain recombines TRBV6-5 with TRBJ1-4, with D unresolved. Germline V gives CDR1 MNHEY, CDR2 SVGAGI. V was trimmed by 2 bases and J by 7 bases, leaving 8 bases between them. CDR3 length: 13 residues. The CDR3 nucleotides are TGTGCCAGCAGTTACAGGACTGGTGAAAAACTGTTTTTT. This encodes CASSYRTGEKLFF.

This clone was recorded once. The V and J genes are TRBV5-1 and TRBJ1-4; 12 nucleotides agree with TRBD1. The CDR3 extends over 14 amino acids. V lost 4 bases to trimming and J lost 8 bases; unmatched junction nucleotides: 3. Germline V gene data show CDR1 as SGHRS and CDR2 as YFSETQ. CDR3 coding DNA: TGCGCCAGCAGCCGGGGACAGGGGGCCGAAAAACTGTTTTTT. The encoded protein is CASSRGQGAEKLFF. Full variable domain (remainder filled in from reference TRBV5-1 and TRBJ1-4): KAGVTQTPRYLIKTRGQQVTLSCSPISGHRSVSWYQQTPGQGLQFLFEYFSETQRNKGNFPGRFSGRQFSNSRSEMNVSTLELGDSALYLCASSRGQGAEKLFFGSGTQLSVL.

The J gene is TRBJ1-6, the V gene TRBV25-1; 9 bases agree with TRBD1. V was pared by 2 bases and J by 7 bases, with 6 bases of the junction left unmatched. The CDR3 contains 16 residues. Germline CDR1 reads MGHDK; CDR2 reads SYGVNS. The CDR3 loop is CASSEPHGQGNSPLHF. In DNA, the CDR3 is TGTGCCAGCAGTGAACCCCATGGACAGGGGAATTCACCCCTCCACTTT. Together with reference TRBV25-1 and TRBJ1-6, the CDR3 gives the full variable domain: EADIYQTPRYLVIGTGKKITLECSQTMGHDKMYWYQQDPGMELHLIHYSYGVNSTEKGDLSSESTVSRIRTEHFPLTLESARPSHTSQYLCASSEPHGQGNSPLHFGNGTRLTVT.

The V gene is TRBV4-3, the J gene TRBJ2-1, with D possibly matching TRBD1 (6 bases). Germline CDR1 LGHNA, CDR2 YSLEER. The CDR3 extends over 13 amino acids. V was clipped by 1 base and J by 7 bases, with 8 bases between them. DNA for the CDR3: TGCGCCAGCAGCCAAGGGGGGCGGAATGAGCAGTTCTTC. This translates into CASSQGGRNEQFF.